The 3 T cell receptor beta chains in this list originate from one sample, sequenced in a study of response to subunit inactivated influenza vaccine. TCRdb recomputed calls from the RT-PCR reads with MiXCR, one row per CDR3 protein. Of about 520,000 distinct CDR3 sequences listed, approximately 9.9% are singletons. The sample here was PBMCs from blood, taken roughly 48 days after vaccination. The receptor set was obtained from a middle-aged man who received an inactivated influenza vaccine.

V is TRBV12-3 or TRBV12-4 and J is TRBJ1-2, with D unresolved. The V gene lost 3 bases and the J gene lost 1 base, with 9 bases spanning the gap. The CDR3 covers 14 residues. CDR3 in amino acids: CASSLGRHNYGYTF. The CDR3 bases are TGTGCCAGCAGTTTGGGCAGGCATAACTATGGCTACACCTTC.

Ten or more counts support this clonotype. The CDR3 reads CASSDPGTVSTEAFF. The CDR3 DNA is TGTGCCAGCAGTGATCCCGGGACAGTAAGCACTGAAGCTTTCTTT. This rearrangement joins TRBV25-1 to TRBJ1-1, with 7 bases matching TRBD1. The J segment lost 4 bases and the V segment lost 3 bases, leaving 8 bases of the junction unmatched. The CDR3 runs 15 residues. CDR1 is MGHDK, CDR2 SYGVNS, per germline.

The chain employs TRBV5-1 and TRBJ1-2; a possible D gene is TRBD1 (6 bases). Germline values: CDR1 SGHRS, CDR2 YFSETQ. This CDR3 region has 15 residues. V gave up 0 bases and J gave up 4 bases, with 13 bases separating them. The CDR3 DNA follows: TGCGCCAGCAGCTTGGCCACAGGGCGCGGCTATGGCTACACCTTC. Protein sequence: CASSLATGRGYGYTF.